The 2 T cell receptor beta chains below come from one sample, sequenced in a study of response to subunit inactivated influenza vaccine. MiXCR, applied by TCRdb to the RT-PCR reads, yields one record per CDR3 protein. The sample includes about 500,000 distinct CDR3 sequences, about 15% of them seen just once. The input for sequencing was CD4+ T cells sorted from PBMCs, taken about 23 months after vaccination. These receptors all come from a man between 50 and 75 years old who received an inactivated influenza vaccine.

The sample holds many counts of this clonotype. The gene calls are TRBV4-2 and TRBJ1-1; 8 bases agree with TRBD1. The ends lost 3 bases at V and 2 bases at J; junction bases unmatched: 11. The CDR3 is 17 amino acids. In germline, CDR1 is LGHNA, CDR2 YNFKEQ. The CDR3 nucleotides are TGTGCCAGCAGCCAGACCCCAGGGGGCACATACAACACTGAAGCTTTCTTT. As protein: CASSQTPGGTYNTEAFF.

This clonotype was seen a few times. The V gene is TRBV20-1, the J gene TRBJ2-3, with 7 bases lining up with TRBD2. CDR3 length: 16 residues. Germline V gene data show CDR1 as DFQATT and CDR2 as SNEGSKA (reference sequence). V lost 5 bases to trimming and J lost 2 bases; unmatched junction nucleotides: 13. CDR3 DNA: TGCAGTGCTGCCGATCCTCGCGGGGGAAACACAGATACGCAGTATTTT. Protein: CSAADPRGGNTDTQYF.